The 12 T cell receptor beta chains listed next were all sequenced from one sample in a study of beta chain features in type 1 diabetes. Study results and caveats: Type 1 diabetes patients had moderately but significantly shorter TCRB CDR3s in all four CD4+ subsets.

The isolated RNA, all of it, was reverse transcribed, so expressed TCRB transcripts were what got sequenced. The repertoire was sequenced with immunoSEQ multiplex PCR; TCRdb's copy has only in-frame clones and lacks some. The data hold 600,000 or so clones, with over 10% observed a single time. No antigen has been assigned to these receptors. The source material was naive CD4+ T cells from blood. The receptors come from a man aged 25-45 years with type 1 diabetes.

Comment on this clone: A much larger clone differs by one base, so this may be a read error. The genes are TRBV6-5 and TRBJ2-1, with D unclear. Germline V CDR1 and CDR2: MNHEY, SVGAGI. The V gene lost 6 bases and the J gene lost 5 bases, with 5 bases spanning the gap. The length of the CDR3 is 11 residues. CDR3 amino acids: CASRQNNEQFF. The CDR3 bases are TGTGCCAGCAGACAAAACAATGAGCAGTTCTTC.

This clone was counted only a few times. The chain employs TRBV5-1 and TRBJ2-7; a weak D match, TRBD1 (6 bases). This CDR3 contains 12 residues. Trimming removed 5 bases at V and 5 bases at J, with 11 bases between. Germline V lookup: CDR1 SGHRS, CDR2 YFSETQ. Here the CDR3 DNA reads TGCGCCAGCAGTCCACAGGGACACGAGCAGTACTTC. Translation: CASSPQGHEQYF.

The chain is built from TRBV2 and TRBJ1-5; TRBD1 matches at 9 bases. Trimming at V came to 7 bases and at J to 6 bases, leaving 4 bases not matched to a gene. The V gene's germline CDR1 is SNHLY and CDR2 FYNNEI. The CDR3 is made up of 13 amino acids. CDR3: CASTWTGAQPQHF. The CDR3 nucleotides read TGTGCCAGCACCTGGACAGGGGCTCAGCCCCAGCATTTT. Filled out from reference TRBV2 and TRBJ1-5, the complete variable domain reads EPEVTQTPSHQVTQMGQEVILRCVPISNHLYFYWYRQILGQKVEFLVSFYNNEISEKSEIFDDQFSVERPDGSNFTLKIRSTKLEDSAMYFCASTWTGAQPQHFGDGTRLSIL.

This clone was picked up a small number of times. This CDR3 is CATGQGVQSSYEQYF. The CDR3 region has the DNA TGTGCCACCGGACAGGGGGTTCAAAGCTCCTACGAGCAGTACTTC. The gene calls are TRBV10-3 and TRBJ2-7; 10 bases fit TRBD1. The CDR3 is made up of 15 amino acids. The V gene's germline CDR1 is ENHRY and CDR2 SYGVKD. V was pared by 10 bases and J by 0 bases, with 9 bases of the junction left unmatched.

The chain couples TRBV4-3 to TRBJ1-5; perhaps TRBD1 as D (5 bases). V was pared by 4 bases and J by 7 bases, with 11 bases between. Germline V gene lookup returns CDR1 LGHNA and CDR2 YSLEER. The CDR3 runs 13 residues. This CDR3 is CASSLQEGQPQHF. The DNA for the CDR3 is TGCGCCAGCAGCCTCCAAGAGGGGCAGCCCCAGCATTTT.

The genes are TRBV19 and TRBJ2-7, with D possibly being TRBD1 or TRBD2 (5 bases each). CDR1 is LNHDA and CDR2 is SQIVND in the germline V gene (reference sequence). V was clipped by 7 bases and J by 5 bases, with 15 bases between them. The length of the CDR3 is 13 residues. The DNA for the CDR3 is TGTGCCAGTACTCCTAGATGGGGGAACGAGCAGTACTTC. Residues: CASTPRWGNEQYF.

The chain couples TRBV5-1 to TRBJ2-1, with a tentative D call TRBD1 (5 bases). Germline-derived CDR1 and CDR2 are SGHRS and YFSETQ. The CDR3 spans 15 residues. V lost 4 bases and J 4 bases, leaving 15 bases between the germline ends. Here the CDR3 DNA reads TGCGCCAGCAGCCCCGCTGGGGCCTCATACAATGAGCAGTTCTTC. This sequence encodes CASSPAGASYNEQFF.

In this sample, this clone turned up a few times. The chain uses TRBV28 and TRBJ1-3; a possible D gene is TRBD1 (6 bases). Germline-derived CDR1 and CDR2 are MDHEN and SYDVKM. The CDR3 runs to 14 residues. V lost 4 bases and J 7 bases, leaving 14 bases between the germline ends. CDR3 sequence reads: CASSSPQGGNTIYF. CDR3 DNA: TGTGCCAGCAGTTCCCCCCAAGGGGGTAACACCATATATTTT.

This clone was seen more than once but under ten times. This chain joins TRBV11-3 and TRBJ1-1; no clear D gene. Germline V gives CDR1 SGHNT, CDR2 YENEEA. V lost 3 bases to trimming and J lost 3 bases, with 14 bases between them. The CDR3 has 15 residues. CDR3 residues: CASSLTEGFYTEAFF. DNA of the CDR3: TGTGCCAGCAGCTTGACCGAGGGCTTCTACACTGAAGCTTTCTTT.

This clone was seen a handful of times. The J gene is TRBJ1-5, the V gene TRBV6-5; D call uncertain. The germline V gene has CDR1 MNHEY and CDR2 SVGAGI. The CDR3 length is 15 residues. Trimming removed 2 bases at V and 2 bases at J, with 10 bases between. The CDR3 nucleotides are TGTGCCAGCAGTTACAACGCCCTGGGCAATCAGCCCCAGCATTTT. It is translated as CASSYNALGNQPQHF.

V and J are TRBV14 and TRBJ2-2; no definite D call. CDR3 length: 16 residues. V was cut by 2 bases and J by 2 bases, with 12 bases left in between. Germline CDR1 and CDR2: SGHDN and FVKESK. The CDR3 loop is CASSQFRPSNTGELFF. The CDR3 DNA sequence: TGTGCCAGCAGCCAATTTAGACCCTCAAACACCGGGGAGCTGTTTTTT.

The gene calls are TRBV2 and TRBJ2-2; TRBD1 is a possible D gene (5 bases). Trimming left V 0 bases short and J 10 bases short, with 12 bases between. Germline lookup yields CDR1 SNHLY and CDR2 FYNNEI. CDR3 length: 14 residues. CDR3 amino acids: CASSEALQGEELFF. The CDR3 DNA reads TGTGCCAGCAGTGAAGCGCTTCAAGGGGAGGAGCTGTTTTTT. Combining the CDR3 with reference TRBV2 and TRBJ2-2 gives the whole variable domain EPEVTQTPSHQVTQMGQEVILRCVPISNHLYFYWYRQILGQKVEFLVSFYNNEISEKSEIFDDQFSVERPDGSNFTLKIRSTKLEDSAMYFCASSEALQGEELFFGEGSRLTVL.